These 22 T cell receptor beta chains came from one sample sequenced in a study of blood T cell repertoires in COVID-19. Profiled with immunoSEQ multiplex PCR; TCRdb holds only in-frame clones, not every one. The sample has approximately 260,000 clones, around nine tenths seen once. The sequenced material came from peripheral blood. The receptors derive from a woman aged 40 to 50 who had recovered from COVID-19.

This clone was detected only once. The rearrangement uses TRBV6-6 and TRBJ1-5; TRBD1 agrees at 9 bases. CDR3 length: 14 amino acids. The J segment lost 6 bases and the V segment lost 6 bases, leaving 6 bases of the junction unmatched. Germline V lookup: CDR1 MNHNY, CDR2 SVGAGI (reference sequence). The CDR3 DNA sequence: TGTGCCAGCAGCCCGACAGGGGGAGGTCAGCCCCAGCATTTT. It translates to CASSPTGGGQPQHF.

The chain recombines TRBV7-9 with TRBJ1-4; 7 bases agree with TRBD1. The CDR3 has 15 amino acids. V shed 5 bases, J shed 3 bases, and the junction held 6 bases outside the gene matches. Germline V gene data show CDR1 as SEHNR and CDR2 as FQNEAQ (reference sequence). The CDR3 region has the DNA TGTGCCAGCAGCCCCCCCAGGGGGGCTAATGAAAAACTGTTTTTT. This translates into CASSPPRGANEKLFF.

CDR3 nucleotides: TGCAGCGTTGAGACAGGGGTCAATCAGCCCCAGCATTTT. As protein: CSVETGVNQPQHF. V is TRBV29-1 and J is TRBJ1-5, with TRBD1 identical over 8 bases. The CDR3 consists of 13 residues. CDR1 is SQVTM and CDR2 is ANQGSEA in the germline V gene. The V gene end was trimmed by 3 bases and the J gene end by 3 bases; junction bases not matched to a gene: 1. The full variable domain, in which reference TRBV29-1 and TRBJ1-5 provide the parts outside the CDR3, is SAVISQKPSRDICQRGTSLTIQCQVDSQVTMMFWYRQQPGQSLTLIATANQGSEATYESGFVIDKFPISRPNLTFSTLTVSNMSPEDSSIYLCSVETGVNQPQHFGDGTRLSIL.

The chain uses TRBV9 and TRBJ1-1; 9 nucleotides line up with TRBD1. The germline CDR1 and CDR2 sequences are SGDLS and YYNGEE. The CDR3 is 13 residues long. With 0 bases clipped from V and 8 bases from J, the junction kept 2 bases outside the gene matches. The CDR3 DNA is TGTGCCAGCAGCGTAGTCGGGACAGGGGAAGCTTTCTTT. Protein sequence: CASSVVGTGEAFF.

The gene calls are TRBV30 and TRBJ1-5; 12 bases map to TRBD1. The V segment lost 0 bases and the J segment 2 bases; nucleotides outside the gene matches: 8. The V gene's germline CDR1 is GTSNPN and CDR2 SVGIG (reference sequence). The CDR3 is made up of 18 amino acids. CDR3 loop: CAWSVRGTGGLGNQPQHF. The CDR3 DNA is TGTGCCTGGAGTGTACGTGGGACAGGGGGCTTGGGCAATCAGCCCCAGCATTTT.

The gene calls are TRBV24-1 and TRBJ2-7; D gene uncertain. There are 14 residues in the CDR3. Germline V gene sequence: CDR1 KGHDR, CDR2 SFDVKD. V was trimmed by 9 bases and J by 3 bases, leaving 17 bases between them. Here the CDR3 DNA reads TGTGCCACCGATCCCGTCTCGTCCGGCTACGAGCAGTACTTC. Its translation: CATDPVSSGYEQYF.

The J gene is TRBJ2-6, the V gene TRBV5-4, with 7 bases that match TRBD1. Trimming at V came to 3 bases and at J to 0 bases, leaving 0 bases not matched to a gene. Germline CDR1 and CDR2: SGHNT and YYREEE (reference sequence). The CDR3 totals 15 residues. The CDR3 coding sequence is TGTGCCAGCAGCTCAGGGGGCTCTGGGGCCAACGTCCTGACTTTC. It specifies CASSSGGSGANVLTF.

This clone was recorded a few times. The chain carries TRBV29-1 and TRBJ2-2; the match to TRBD1 covers 10 bases. The CDR3 covers 16 residues. CDR1 SQVTM and CDR2 ANQGSEA come from the germline V gene. Trimming took 6 bases from V and 1 from J; bases not matched to a gene: 8. DNA of the CDR3: TGCAGCGTCCGACTGGGACAGGGGTTGAACACCGGGGAGCTGTTTTTT. This codes for CSVRLGQGLNTGELFF.

The CDR3 here is CASSLQGGQGSNQPQHF. CDR3 DNA: TGTGCCAGCAGCTTACAGGGGGGACAGGGGAGCAATCAGCCCCAGCATTTT. V is TRBV7-2 and J is TRBJ1-5; the match to TRBD1 covers 10 bases. V lost 2 bases, J lost 1 base, and 5 bases stayed unmatched. This CDR3 has 17 amino acids. Germline lookup yields CDR1 SGHTA and CDR2 FQGNSA.

This clone was found once. The V and J genes are TRBV6-2 or TRBV6-3 and TRBJ1-2; D is uncertain. The CDR3 is 17 amino acids. Germline V gives CDR1 MNHEY, CDR2 SVGEGT. Trimming took off 0 bases at V and 7 bases at J, with 21 bases between the two ends. CDR3 protein: CASSYSLSRHPAGGYTF. The CDR3 nucleotides read TGTGCCAGCAGTTACTCGCTTTCCCGACACCCCGCTGGTGGCTACACCTTC.

This chain uses TRBV6-6 with TRBJ1-4; no reliable D call. The germline V gene has CDR1 MNHNY and CDR2 SVGAGI (reference sequence). The CDR3 has 16 amino acids. The V gene lost 6 bases and the J gene lost 8 bases, with 22 bases spanning the gap. The CDR3 protein is CASSYTKRSPLEKLFF. Here the CDR3 DNA reads TGTGCCAGCAGCTATACGAAACGTAGTCCTTTGGAAAAACTGTTTTTT.

The chain has TRBV5-8 and TRBJ1-4, with TRBD1 matching over 9 bases. This CDR3 comprises 14 residues. The germline V gene has CDR1 SGHTS and CDR2 YDEGEE. J was trimmed by 8 bases and V by 3 bases; bases with no gene match: 5. CDR3 coding DNA: TGTGCCAGCAGCTGGGGACAGGGATCCGAAAAACTGTTTTTT. The encoded protein is CASSWGQGSEKLFF.

The V and J genes are TRBV7-2 and TRBJ2-2, with 15 nucleotides matching TRBD2. CDR3 length equals 17 residues. Germline V lookup: CDR1 SGHTA, CDR2 FQGNSA. V gave up 4 bases and J gave up 5 bases; unmatched junction bases: 5. The DNA of the CDR3 is TGTGCCAGCAGCTACCCGGGACTAGCGGGGGGTACCGGGGAGCTGTTTTTT. It is translated as CASSYPGLAGGTGELFF.

The chain is built from TRBV4-2 and TRBJ2-6; D unresolved. V was trimmed by 0 bases and J by 4 bases, leaving 10 bases between them. Germline V gene data show CDR1 as LGHNA and CDR2 as YNFKEQ. The CDR3 spans 16 residues. As DNA, the CDR3 is TGTGCCAGCAGCCAAGATGTCGGTTCCGGGGCCAACGTCCTGACTTTC. Its protein product is CASSQDVGSGANVLTF.

V usage is TRBV23-1 and J usage is TRBJ2-7, with TRBD2 as a possible D gene (7 bases). TRBV23-1 is assigned to the ORF class and has an uncertain function. CDR3 length: 14 residues. V gave up 1 base and J gave up 6 bases, with 13 bases separating them. In DNA, the CDR3 is TGCGCCAGCAGTCAATTTCCCGGGGGGCTCGAGCAGTACTTC. This sequence encodes CASSQFPGGLEQYF.

The chain couples TRBV4-3 to TRBJ1-2; no clear D gene. Between the trimmed V and J ends, which lost 0 bases and 2 bases, there was a span of 10 bases. The length of the CDR3 is 15 residues. Germline V CDR1 and CDR2: LGHNA, YSLEER. The CDR3 DNA sequence: TGCGCCAGCAGCCAAGATGGGCAGTTCAACTATGGCTACACCTTC. Amino acids: CASSQDGQFNYGYTF.

The chain has TRBV19 and TRBJ2-3; 11 bases are shared with TRBD1. CDR1 is LNHDA, CDR2 SQIVND, per germline (reference sequence). The CDR3 contains 14 residues. The J segment lost 10 bases and the V segment lost 4 bases, leaving 7 bases of the junction unmatched. CDR3 protein: CASSTGQGVHSQYF. The CDR3 bases are TGTGCCAGTAGTACGGGACAGGGGGTGCATTCGCAGTATTTT. Full variable domain (rest looked up from reference TRBV19 and TRBJ2-3): DGGITQSPKYLFRKEGQNVTLSCEQNLNHDAMYWYRQDPGQGLRLIYYSQIVNDFQKGDIAEGYSVSREKKESFPLTVTSAQKNPTAFYLCASSTGQGVHSQYFGPGTRLTVL.

The gene calls are TRBV9 and TRBJ2-6, with a weak D call TRBD2 (6 bases). This CDR3 spans 18 amino acids. The germline V and J ends were trimmed by 4 bases and 0 bases, with 17 bases remaining between them. Per germline, CDR1 SGDLS and CDR2 YYNGEE. CDR3 region: CASSSRAGTFSGANVLTF. CDR3 sequence (DNA): TGTGCCAGCAGCTCCCGAGCGGGCACCTTCTCTGGGGCCAACGTCCTGACTTTC.

The gene calls are TRBV6-4 and TRBJ2-2; D is unclear. This CDR3 spans 16 amino acids. Trimming shortened V by 0 bases and J by 6 bases, and 14 bases separated the two germline ends. Germline assignment: CDR1 MRHNA and CDR2 SNTAGT. The CDR3 spells CASSDSAGFQSGELFF. The CDR3, as DNA: TGTGCCAGCAGTGACTCAGCAGGTTTTCAGTCCGGGGAGCTGTTTTTT.

This clone was counted only a few times. This chain joins TRBV9 and TRBJ1-1; TRBD1 agrees at 7 bases. Germline V gene lookup returns CDR1 SGDLS and CDR2 YYNGEE. V gave up 2 bases and J gave up 2 bases; unmatched junction bases: 3. The CDR3 loop spans 14 amino acids. The CDR3 DNA is TGTGCCAGCAGCGTGGGACAGCGTAACACTGAAGCTTTCTTT. Protein sequence: CASSVGQRNTEAFF.

The V and J genes are TRBV12-3 or TRBV12-4 and TRBJ2-5, with D tentatively TRBD2 (5 bases). V lost 3 bases and J lost 4, with 9 bases in between. This CDR3 is 13 amino acids long. The CDR3 DNA reads as TGTGCCAGCAGTTTCGCCGAGGGAGAGACCCAGTACTTC. Translating it yields CASSFAEGETQYF.

This clone was detected a few times. This rearrangement joins TRBV7-8 to TRBJ1-5; the D is unclear. V shed 1 base and J shed 0 bases, with 13 bases lying between them. The CDR3 covers 17 residues. Germline CDR1 and CDR2: SGHVS and FQNEAQ. CDR3 protein: CASSLGRGSYSNQPQHF. The CDR3 nucleotides read TGTGCCAGCAGCTTAGGAAGAGGGAGCTATAGCAATCAGCCCCAGCATTTT. Full variable domain (missing parts from reference TRBV7-8 and TRBJ1-5): GAGVSQSPRYKVAKRGQDVALRCDPISGHVSLFWYQQALGQGPEFLTYFQNEAQLDKSGLPSDRFFAERPEGSVSTLKIQRTQQEDSAVYLCASSLGRGSYSNQPQHFGDGTRLSIL.